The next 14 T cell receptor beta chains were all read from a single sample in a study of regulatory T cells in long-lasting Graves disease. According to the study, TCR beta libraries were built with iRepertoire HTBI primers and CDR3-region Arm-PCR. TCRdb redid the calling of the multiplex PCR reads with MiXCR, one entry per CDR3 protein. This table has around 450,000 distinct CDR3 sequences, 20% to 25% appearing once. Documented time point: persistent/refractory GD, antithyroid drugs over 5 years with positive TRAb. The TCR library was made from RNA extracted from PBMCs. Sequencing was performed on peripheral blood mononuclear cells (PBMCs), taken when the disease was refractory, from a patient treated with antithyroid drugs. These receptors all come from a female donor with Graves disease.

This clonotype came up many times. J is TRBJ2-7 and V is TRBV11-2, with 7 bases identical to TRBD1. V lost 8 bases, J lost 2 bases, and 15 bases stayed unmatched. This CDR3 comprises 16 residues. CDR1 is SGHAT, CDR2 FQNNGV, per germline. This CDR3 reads CASWKNRQGSPYEQYF. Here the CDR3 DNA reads TGTGCCAGCTGGAAAAATAGACAGGGTTCTCCCTACGAGCAGTACTTC.

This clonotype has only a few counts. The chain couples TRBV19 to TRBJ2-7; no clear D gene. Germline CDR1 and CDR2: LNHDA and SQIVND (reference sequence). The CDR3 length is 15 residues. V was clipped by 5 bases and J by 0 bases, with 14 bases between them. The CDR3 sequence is CASSWDLASSYEQYF. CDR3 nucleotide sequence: TGTGCCAGTAGTTGGGATCTCGCAAGCTCCTACGAGCAGTACTTC.

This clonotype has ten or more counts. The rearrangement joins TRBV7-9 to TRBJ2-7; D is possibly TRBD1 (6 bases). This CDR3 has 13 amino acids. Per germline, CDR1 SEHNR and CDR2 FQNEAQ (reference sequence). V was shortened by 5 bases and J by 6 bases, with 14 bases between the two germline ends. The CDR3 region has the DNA TGTGCCAGCAGCCATCCACAGGGTCTCGAGCAGTACTTC. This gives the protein CASSHPQGLEQYF.

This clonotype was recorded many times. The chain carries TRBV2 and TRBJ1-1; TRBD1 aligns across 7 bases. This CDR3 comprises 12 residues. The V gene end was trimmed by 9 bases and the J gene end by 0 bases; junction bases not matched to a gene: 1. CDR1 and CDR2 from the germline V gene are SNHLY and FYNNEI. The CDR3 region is CARQGLNTEAFF. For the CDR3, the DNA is TGTGCCAGACAGGGGTTGAACACTGAAGCTTTCTTT.

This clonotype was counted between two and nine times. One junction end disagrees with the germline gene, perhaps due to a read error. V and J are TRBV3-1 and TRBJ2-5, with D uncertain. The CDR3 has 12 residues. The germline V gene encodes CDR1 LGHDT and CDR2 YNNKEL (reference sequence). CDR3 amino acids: CASSQLSRGLDF. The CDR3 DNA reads TGTGCCAGCAGCCAATTGTCACGTGGTTTGGACTTC.

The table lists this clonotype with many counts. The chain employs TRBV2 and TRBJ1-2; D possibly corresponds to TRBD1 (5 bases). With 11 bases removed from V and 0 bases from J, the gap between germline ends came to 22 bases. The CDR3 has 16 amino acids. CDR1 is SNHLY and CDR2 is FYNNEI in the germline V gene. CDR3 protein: CAATGTGIRTNYGYTF. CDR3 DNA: TGTGCCGCAACCGGGACGGGAATCCGAACTAACTATGGCTACACCTTC.

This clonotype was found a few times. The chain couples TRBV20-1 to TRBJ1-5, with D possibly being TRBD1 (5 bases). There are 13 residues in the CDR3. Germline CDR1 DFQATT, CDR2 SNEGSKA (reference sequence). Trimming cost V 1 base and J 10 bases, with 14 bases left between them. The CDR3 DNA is TGCAGTGCTAGAGTTCCAGGGATCCTACCCCAGCATTTT. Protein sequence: CSARVPGILPQHF.

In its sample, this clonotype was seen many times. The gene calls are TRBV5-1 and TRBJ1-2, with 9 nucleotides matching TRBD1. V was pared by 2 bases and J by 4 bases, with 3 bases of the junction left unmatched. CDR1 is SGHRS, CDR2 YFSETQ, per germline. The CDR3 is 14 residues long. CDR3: CASSFTGGSYGYTF. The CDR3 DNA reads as TGCGCCAGCAGCTTCACAGGGGGCAGCTATGGCTACACCTTC.

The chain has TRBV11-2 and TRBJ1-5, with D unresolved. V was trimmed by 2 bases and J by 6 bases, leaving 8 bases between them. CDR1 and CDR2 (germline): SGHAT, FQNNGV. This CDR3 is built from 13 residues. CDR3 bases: TGTGCCAGCAGCTTATGGGAAGGTCAGCCCCAGCATTTT. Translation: CASSLWEGQPQHF.

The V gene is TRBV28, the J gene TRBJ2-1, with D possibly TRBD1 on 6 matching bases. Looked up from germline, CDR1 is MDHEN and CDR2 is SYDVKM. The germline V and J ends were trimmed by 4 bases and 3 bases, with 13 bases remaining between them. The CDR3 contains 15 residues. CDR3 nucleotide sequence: TGTGCCAGCAGTTCCCCAGGGGACAACTACAATGAGCAGTTCTTC. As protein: CASSSPGDNYNEQFF.

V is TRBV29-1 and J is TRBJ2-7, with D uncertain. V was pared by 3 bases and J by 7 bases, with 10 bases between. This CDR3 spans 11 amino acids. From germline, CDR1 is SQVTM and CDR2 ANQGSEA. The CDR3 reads CSVESLGEQYF. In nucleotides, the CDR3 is TGCAGCGTTGAGAGTTTGGGAGAGCAGTACTTC.

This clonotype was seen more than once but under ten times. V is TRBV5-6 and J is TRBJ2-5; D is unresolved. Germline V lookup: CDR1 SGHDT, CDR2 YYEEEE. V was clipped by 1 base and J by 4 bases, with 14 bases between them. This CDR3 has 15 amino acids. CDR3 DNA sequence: TGTGCCAGCAGCTTGAGCGCTCTGACCCTAGAGACCCAGTACTTC. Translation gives CASSLSALTLETQYF. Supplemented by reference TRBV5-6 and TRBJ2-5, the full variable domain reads DAGVTQSPTHLIKTRGQQVTLRCSPKSGHDTVSWYQQALGQGPQFIFQYYEEEERQRGNFPDRFSGHQFPNYSSELNVNALLLGDSALYLCASSLSALTLETQYFGPGTRLLVL.

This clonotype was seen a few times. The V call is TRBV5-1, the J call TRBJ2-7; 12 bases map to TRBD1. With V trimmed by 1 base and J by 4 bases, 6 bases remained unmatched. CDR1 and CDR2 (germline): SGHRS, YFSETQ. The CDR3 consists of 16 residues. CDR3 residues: CASSLTPGQGAYEQYF. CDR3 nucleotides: TGCGCCAGCAGCTTGACTCCGGGACAGGGGGCGTACGAGCAGTACTTC.

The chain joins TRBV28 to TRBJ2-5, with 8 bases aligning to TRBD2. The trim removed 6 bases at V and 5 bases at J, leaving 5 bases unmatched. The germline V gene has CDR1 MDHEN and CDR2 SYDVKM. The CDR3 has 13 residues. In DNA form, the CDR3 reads TGTGCCAGCAGACTAGCGGCCTACGAGACCCAGTACTTC. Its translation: CASRLAAYETQYF.